One sample yielded the 32 T cell receptor beta chains listed below, sequenced in a study of regulatory T cells in long-lasting Graves disease. As for time point: newly diagnosed GD, antithyroid drugs for less than 3 months. Construction of the TCR library relied on RNA isolated from PBMCs. To make TCR beta libraries, researchers used iRepertoire HTBI primers and Arm-PCR of CDR3 regions. TCRdb independently ran MiXCR on the multiplex PCR reads; one entry per CDR3 protein. The repertoire holds roughly 500,000 distinct CDR3 sequences, with about 13% as singletons. The sample was also linked to a second study, of T cells in Graves' hyperthyroidism and ophthalmopathy.

The material was peripheral blood mononuclear cells (PBMCs), obtained at new diagnosis, from a patient treated with antithyroid drugs. The receptor set was obtained from a man aged 25-45 years with Graves disease.

The chain's CDR3 is CASSKGEQETQYF. The CDR3 DNA is TGTGCCAGCAGTAAAGGAGAGCAAGAGACCCAGTACTTC. The chain carries TRBV12-3 or TRBV12-4 and TRBJ2-5; D gene uncertain. CDR3 size: 13 residues. The germline V and J ends were trimmed by 5 bases and 2 bases, with 9 bases remaining between them.

This clonotype was seen many times. The J gene is TRBJ1-1, the V gene TRBV5-1; a possible D gene is TRBD1 (5 bases). Trimming removed 0 bases at V and 5 bases at J, with 11 bases between. In germline, CDR1 is SGHRS, CDR2 YFSETQ. CDR3 length: 14 amino acids. CDR3 in DNA: TGCGCCAGCAGCTTGGCGCGGGGGAGTACTGAAGCTTTCTTT. Translated, it gives CASSLARGSTEAFF.

In this sample, this clonotype turned up a few times. CDR3 sequence (DNA): TGTGCCAGCAGTCCGGGAAGAGCCGACTACAATGAGCAGTTCTTC. It specifies CASSPGRADYNEQFF. The J gene is TRBJ2-1, the V gene TRBV3-1; tentatively, D is TRBD2 (5 bases). This CDR3 contains 15 residues. Germline V gene data show CDR1 as LGHDT and CDR2 as YNNKEL (reference sequence). The V end was cut by 6 bases, the J end by 3 bases, with 15 bases between.

The chain links TRBV5-4 to TRBJ2-5; no clear D gene. Germline assignment: CDR1 SGHNT and CDR2 YYREEE (reference sequence). The CDR3 runs to 12 residues. With 4 bases removed from V and 5 bases from J, the gap between germline ends came to 9 bases. The CDR3 DNA is TGTGCCAGCAGCATGTCGGTGGAGACCCAGTACTTC. Amino acids: CASSMSVETQYF.

This clonotype has at least ten counts. The rearrangement uses TRBV30 and TRBJ2-1; D is possibly TRBD1 (7 bases). The ends were cut back, 0 bases at V and 7 bases at J, with 16 bases in the middle. This CDR3 has 15 residues. The germline V gene encodes CDR1 GTSNPN and CDR2 SVGIG (reference sequence). The CDR3 loop is CAWSVLWTGGNEQFF. CDR3 DNA sequence: TGTGCCTGGAGTGTCCTTTGGACAGGAGGGAATGAGCAGTTCTTC.

At least ten counts were recorded for this clonotype. The chain uses TRBV3-1 and TRBJ2-1, with TRBD2 identical over 7 bases. The CDR3 extends over 14 amino acids. V was clipped by 7 bases and J by 6 bases; unmatched bases: 9. Germline assignment: CDR1 LGHDT and CDR2 YNNKEL (reference sequence). DNA for the CDR3: TGTGCCAGCACCAGGTCTAGCGGACCCAATGAGCAGTTCTTC. Translating it yields CASTRSSGPNEQFF.

This clonotype was recorded many times. The chain's CDR3 is CAVGQALQETQYF. The CDR3, as DNA: TGTGCCGTTGGACAGGCATTACAAGAGACCCAGTACTTC. This rearrangement joins TRBV10-3 to TRBJ2-5; 7 bases fit TRBD1. Trimming removed 11 bases from V and 2 bases from J; junction bases left unmatched: 8. The CDR3 sequence is 13 residues long. The germline CDR1 and CDR2 sequences are ENHRY and SYGVKD.

The table lists this clonotype with many counts. The V gene is TRBV29-1, the J gene TRBJ2-7; 9 nucleotides align to TRBD1. The CDR3 is 13 residues long. Germline CDR1 is SQVTM and CDR2 is ANQGSEA. Trimming at V came to 4 bases and at J to 5 bases, leaving 6 bases not matched to a gene. The CDR3 nucleotides read TGCAGCGTTGTTTCGGACAGGGGCCACGAGCAGTACTTC. Translating gives CSVVSDRGHEQYF.

This clonotype has just a few counts. The chain carries TRBV3-1 and TRBJ2-7, with TRBD1 matching 12 bases. Germline lookup yields CDR1 LGHDT and CDR2 YNNKEL (reference sequence). The CDR3 totals 16 residues. V shed 4 bases, J shed 5 bases, and the junction held 9 bases outside the gene matches. CDR3 sequence reads: CASSPTGQGARNEQYF. DNA for the CDR3: TGTGCCAGCAGCCCTACGGGACAGGGGGCGAGGAACGAGCAGTACTTC.

This clonotype was found many times. The chain carries TRBV3-1 and TRBJ1-2, with 7 bases matching TRBD1. Germline V gene lookup returns CDR1 LGHDT and CDR2 YNNKEL (reference sequence). The CDR3 covers 13 residues. Unmatched junction bases numbered 7, after V lost 4 bases and J lost 8 bases. CDR3 DNA sequence: TGTGCCAGCAGCCCGGACAGGCGGGAGGGCTACACCTTC. Amino acids: CASSPDRREGYTF.

In this sample, this clonotype turned up many times. The CDR3 is CASSRVVQGYNEQFF. The CDR3, as DNA: TGTGCCAGCAGTCGAGTGGTGCAGGGCTACAATGAGCAGTTCTTC. The chain combines TRBV6-2 or TRBV6-3 with TRBJ2-1; D might be TRBD1 (5 bases). Germline V lookup: CDR1 MNHEY, CDR2 SVGEGT. The CDR3 length is 15 residues. Trimming shortened V by 5 bases and J by 3 bases, and 14 bases separated the two germline ends.

This clonotype was detected many times. The chain combines TRBV12-3 or TRBV12-4 with TRBJ2-1, with unresolved D. This CDR3 contains 15 residues. V was shortened by 7 bases and J by 2 bases, with 15 bases between the two germline ends. CDR3 residues: CASTKSRGPYNEQFF. The CDR3 region has the DNA TGTGCCAGCACCAAGAGTAGAGGTCCCTACAATGAGCAGTTCTTC.

This clonotype was observed a few times. The chain joins TRBV18 to TRBJ2-7, with D perhaps TRBD1 (5 bases). This CDR3 contains 15 residues. The germline gives CDR1 KGHSH, CDR2 LQKENI. Trimming removed 2 bases at V and 2 bases at J, with 13 bases between. This chain's CDR3 is CASSPSYQGPYEQYF. The CDR3 DNA reads as TGTGCCAGCTCACCATCCTACCAGGGTCCCTACGAGCAGTACTTC.

This clonotype has ten or more counts. The V gene is TRBV7-9, the J gene TRBJ1-2, with D unclear. The CDR3 has 15 amino acids. CDR1 and CDR2 from the germline V gene are SEHNR and FQNEAQ (reference sequence). V was cut by 1 base and J by 2 bases, with 11 bases left in between. The CDR3 here is CASSLVGGSNYGYTF. CDR3 DNA sequence: TGTGCCAGCAGCTTAGTTGGCGGGTCCAACTATGGCTACACCTTC.

This clonotype was found many times. The chain has TRBV30 and TRBJ1-6; D unresolved. Looked up from germline, CDR1 is GTSNPN and CDR2 is SVGIG (reference sequence). The CDR3 loop spans 14 amino acids. V was trimmed by 3 bases and J by 7 bases, leaving 13 bases between them. CDR3 nucleotides: TGTGCCTGGAGACCCGGGCTCCGGAATTCACCCCTCCACTTT. It encodes CAWRPGLRNSPLHF. The full variable domain, rest sourced from reference TRBV30 and TRBJ1-6, is SQTIHQWPATLVQPVGSPLSLECTVEGTSNPNLYWYRQAAGRGLQLLFYSVGIGQISSEVPQNLSASRPQDRQFILSSKKLLLSDSGFYLCAWRPGLRNSPLHFGNGTRLTVT.

The chain is built from TRBV25-1 and TRBJ2-5; weak D call: TRBD1 (5 bases). CDR3 size: 14 residues. V shed 1 base and J shed 5 bases, with 11 bases lying between them. The germline V gene has CDR1 MGHDK and CDR2 SYGVNS. The CDR3, as DNA: TGTGCCAGCAGTGAATTCCACAGGTCGGAGACCCAGTACTTC. It yields the protein CASSEFHRSETQYF.

The table lists this clonotype with many counts. The chain joins TRBV3-1 to TRBJ2-5; 10 positions match TRBD1. In germline, CDR1 is LGHDT, CDR2 YNNKEL (reference sequence). This CDR3 contains 16 residues. Trimming removed 4 bases from V and 7 bases from J; junction bases left unmatched: 12. The CDR3 DNA reads as TGTGCCAGCAGCCCCGGGACAGGGGTGCCCTGGCGGACCCAGTACTTC. Translation gives CASSPGTGVPWRTQYF.

This clonotype was detected many times. The chain carries TRBV20-1 and TRBJ1-5; possible D gene TRBD1, 5 bases. Trimming shortened V by 5 bases and J by 4 bases, and 18 bases separated the two germline ends. Germline CDR1 and CDR2: DFQATT and SNEGSKA (reference sequence). The CDR3 sequence is 15 residues long. This CDR3 is CSALSEGIRNQPQHF. The CDR3 DNA is TGCAGTGCTCTCTCGGAGGGGATTCGGAATCAGCCCCAGCATTTT.

The chain uses TRBV7-9 and TRBJ2-2, with 7 bases identical to TRBD2. V trimming: 0 bases; J trimming: 7 bases; junction bases outside the gene matches: 5. The CDR3 is 15 residues long. Looked up from germline, CDR1 is SEHNR and CDR2 is FQNEAQ (reference sequence). The CDR3: CASSLAGTNGGELFF. CDR3 in DNA: TGTGCCAGCAGCTTAGCTGGGACTAACGGCGGGGAGCTGTTTTTT.

This clonotype was counted at least ten times. The chain joins TRBV13 to TRBJ2-7, with TRBD2 as a possible D gene (6 bases). V was trimmed by 0 bases and J by 0 bases, leaving 9 bases between them. CDR1 and CDR2 (germline): PRHDT, FYEKMQ (reference sequence). This CDR3 is 15 amino acids long. CDR3 loop: CASSLGRGISYEQYF. CDR3 DNA sequence: TGTGCCAGCAGCTTAGGCCGCGGGATCTCCTACGAGCAGTACTTC. The full variable domain, in which reference TRBV13 and TRBJ2-7 provide the parts outside the CDR3, is AAGVIQSPRHLIKEKRETATLKCYPIPRHDTVYWYQQGPGQDPQFLISFYEKMQSDKGSIPDRFSAQQFSDYHSELNMSSLELGDSALYFCASSLGRGISYEQYFGPGTRLTVT.

This clonotype has ten or more counts. The chain recombines TRBV11-2 with TRBJ2-2; possible D gene TRBD2, 6 bases. The V end lost 5 bases, the J end lost 6 bases, and 7 bases lay between the germline ends. Germline CDR1 reads SGHAT; CDR2 reads FQNNGV. The CDR3 is 12 residues long. In nucleotides, the CDR3 is TGTGCCAGCAGCCCGGGAGCCGGGGAGCTGTTTTTT. It codes for CASSPGAGELFF.

The rearrangement joins TRBV24-1 to TRBJ2-5, with 11 bases identical to TRBD2. This CDR3 is 16 amino acids long. With 0 bases clipped from V and 4 bases from J, the junction kept 3 bases outside the gene matches. Per the germline V gene, CDR1 is KGHDR and CDR2 is SFDVKD. This chain's CDR3 is CATSDLLAGGLETQYF. The CDR3 coding sequence is TGTGCCACCAGTGATTTGCTAGCGGGAGGTTTAGAGACCCAGTACTTC.

The sample holds a few counts of this clonotype. CDR3 in DNA: TGTGCCAGCAGCCATTTCGTCCTTAGGGAGCCCACCCAAGAGACCCAGTACTTC. Protein product: CASSHFVLREPTQETQYF. The chain recombines TRBV14 with TRBJ2-5, with D maybe TRBD2 (5 bases). V was shortened by 3 bases and J by 1 base, with 21 bases between the two germline ends. CDR1 and CDR2 (germline): SGHDN, FVKESK. CDR3 size: 18 residues. Drawing the rest from reference TRBV14 and TRBJ2-5, the complete variable domain is EAGVTQFPSHSVIEKGQTVTLRCDPISGHDNLYWYRRVMGKEIKFLLHFVKESKQDESGMPNNRFLAERTGGTYSTLKVQPAELEDSGVYFCASSHFVLREPTQETQYFGPGTRLLVL.

This chain uses TRBV6-1 with TRBJ1-2, with TRBD1 identical over 8 bases. After removal of 6 bases from V and 7 bases from J, the junction contained 7 bases not matched to a gene. The CDR3 has 13 amino acids. Germline assignment: CDR1 MNHNS and CDR2 SASEGT. As DNA, the CDR3 is TGTGCCAGCAGACCCCCAGGGGGCTCTGGCTACACCTTC. Amino acids: CASRPPGGSGYTF.

With regard to this clonotype: With only one base between it and a far larger clone, this is likely a read error. The gene calls are TRBV7-2 and TRBJ2-5; possibly TRBD2 for D (6 bases). Germline lookup yields CDR1 SGHTA and CDR2 FQGNSA. Between the trimmed V and J ends, which lost 8 bases and 1 base, there was a span of 14 bases. The CDR3 sequence is 14 residues long. CDR3 sequence reads: CASAPSGVQETQYF. CDR3 nucleotides: TGTGCCAGCGCCCCCTCGGGAGTCCAAGAGACCCAGTACTTC.

Comments on this clonotype: The junction and the germline gene differ at one end; a read error may be behind it. The chain joins TRBV30 to TRBJ2-7; 8 bases agree with TRBD2. Germline values: CDR1 GTSNPN, CDR2 SVGIG (reference sequence). The CDR3 contains 14 residues. The CDR3 region has the DNA TGTACCTGGAGATGGAGCGGGGGAAGGAACGAGCAGTACTTC. It is translated as CTWRWSGGRNEQYF.

The chain links TRBV29-1 to TRBJ2-3, with D possibly matching TRBD2 (5 bases). The DNA end is more similar to TRBJ2-7, so the J call may be wrong. Germline V gives CDR1 SQVTM, CDR2 ANQGSEA. The CDR3 is 14 residues long. The CDR3, as DNA: TGCAGCGTTGAAGGAACCGGGGAGCTCTACGAGCAGTACTTC. Residues: CSVEGTGELYEQYF.

The table lists this clonotype with many counts. V is TRBV7-9 and J is TRBJ2-3; 9 nucleotides match TRBD2. V lost 7 bases and J lost 4; bases outside the gene matches: 12. The length of the CDR3 is 16 residues. Germline loops: CDR1 SEHNR, CDR2 FQNEAQ (reference sequence). This chain's CDR3 is CASTESGTSPPDTQYF. The CDR3 DNA sequence: TGTGCCAGCACAGAATCCGGGACTAGCCCCCCAGATACGCAGTATTTT. Filled out from reference TRBV7-9 and TRBJ2-3, the complete variable domain reads DTGVSQNPRHKITKRGQNVTFRCDPISEHNRLYWYRQTLGQGPEFLTYFQNEAQLEKSRLLSDRFSAERPKGSFSTLEIQRTEQGDSAMYLCASTESGTSPPDTQYFGPGTRLTVL.

This clonotype was detected ten times or more. The chain combines TRBV6-1 with TRBJ1-5, with a tentative D call TRBD1 (5 bases). The CDR3 extends over 13 amino acids. The ends were cut back, 10 bases at V and 0 bases at J, with 10 bases in the middle. The germline V gene has CDR1 MNHNS and CDR2 SASEGT. The CDR3 DNA sequence: TGTGCCACCAGGGATTATAGCAATCAGCCCCAGCATTTT. It encodes CATRDYSNQPQHF.

This clonotype was detected ten times or more. This chain joins TRBV5-1 and TRBJ2-3, with D possibly being TRBD2 (6 bases). CDR1 is SGHRS, CDR2 YFSETQ, per germline. With 7 bases removed from V and 2 bases from J, the gap between germline ends came to 14 bases. The CDR3 runs to 14 residues. In nucleotides, the CDR3 is TGCGCCAGCCGGGAACCTAGCGACACAGATACGCAGTATTTT. It specifies CASREPSDTDTQYF.

There are many counts of this clonotype. The J gene is TRBJ1-4, the V gene TRBV18; D is unresolved. Trimming took 0 bases from V and 5 from J, leaving 10 bases between them. From germline, CDR1 is KGHSH and CDR2 LQKENI. The CDR3 extends over 15 amino acids. The CDR3 bases are TGTGCCAGCTCACCACCTGAACGAAGAAATGAAAAACTGTTTTTT. Its protein product is CASSPPERRNEKLFF.

The J gene is TRBJ1-2, the V gene TRBV7-2; no clear D. The V gene lost 3 bases and the J gene lost 0 bases, with 8 bases spanning the gap. Looked up from germline, CDR1 is SGHTA and CDR2 is FQGNSA. This CDR3 comprises 14 residues. This CDR3 is CASSFLGSNYGYTF. CDR3 nucleotide sequence: TGTGCCAGCAGCTTTCTCGGATCTAACTATGGCTACACCTTC.